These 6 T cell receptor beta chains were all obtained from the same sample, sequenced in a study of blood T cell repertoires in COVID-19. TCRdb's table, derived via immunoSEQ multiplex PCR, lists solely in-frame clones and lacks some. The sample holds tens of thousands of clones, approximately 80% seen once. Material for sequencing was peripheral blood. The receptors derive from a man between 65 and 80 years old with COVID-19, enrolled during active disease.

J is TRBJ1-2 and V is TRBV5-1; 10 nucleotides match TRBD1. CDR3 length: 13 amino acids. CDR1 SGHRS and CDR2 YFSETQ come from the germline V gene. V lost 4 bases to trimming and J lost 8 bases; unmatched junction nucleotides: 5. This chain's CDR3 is CASSVGQGQGYTF. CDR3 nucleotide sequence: TGCGCCAGCAGCGTGGGACAGGGGCAGGGCTACACCTTC.

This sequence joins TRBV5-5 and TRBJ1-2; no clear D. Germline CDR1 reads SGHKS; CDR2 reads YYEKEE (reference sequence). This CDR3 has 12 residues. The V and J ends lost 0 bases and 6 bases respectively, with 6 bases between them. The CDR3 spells CASSLGRDGYTF. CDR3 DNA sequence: TGTGCCAGCAGCTTGGGAAGAGATGGCTACACCTTC. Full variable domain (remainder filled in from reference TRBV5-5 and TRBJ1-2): DAGVTQSPTHLIKTRGQQVTLRCSPISGHKSVSWYQQVLGQGPQFIFQYYEKEERGRGNFPDRFSARQFPNYSSELNVNALLLGDSALYLCASSLGRDGYTFGSGTRLTVV.

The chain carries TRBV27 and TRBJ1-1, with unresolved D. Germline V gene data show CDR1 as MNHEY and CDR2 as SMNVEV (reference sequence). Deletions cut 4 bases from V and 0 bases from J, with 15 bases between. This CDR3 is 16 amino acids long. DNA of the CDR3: TGTGCCAGCAGTTCCCACCCCAGACACATGAACACTGAAGCTTTCTTT. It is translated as CASSSHPRHMNTEAFF.

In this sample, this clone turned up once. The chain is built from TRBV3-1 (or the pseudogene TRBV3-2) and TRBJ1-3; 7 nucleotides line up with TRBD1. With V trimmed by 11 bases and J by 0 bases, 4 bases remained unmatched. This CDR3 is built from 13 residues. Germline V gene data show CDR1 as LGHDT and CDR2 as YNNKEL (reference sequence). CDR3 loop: CASRTGSGNTIYF. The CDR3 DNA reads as TGTGCCTCCAGGACAGGCTCTGGAAACACCATATATTTT.

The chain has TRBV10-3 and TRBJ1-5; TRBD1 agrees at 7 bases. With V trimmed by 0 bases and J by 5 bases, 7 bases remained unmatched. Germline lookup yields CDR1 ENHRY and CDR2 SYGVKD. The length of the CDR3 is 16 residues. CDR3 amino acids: CAISESNRGWDQPQHF. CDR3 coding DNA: TGTGCCATCAGTGAGTCTAACAGGGGATGGGATCAGCCCCAGCATTTT.

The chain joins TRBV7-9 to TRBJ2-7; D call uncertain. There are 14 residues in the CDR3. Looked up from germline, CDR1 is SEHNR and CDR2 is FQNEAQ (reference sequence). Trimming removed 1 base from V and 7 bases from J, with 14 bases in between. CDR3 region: CASSLGAPQVEQYF. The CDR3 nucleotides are TGTGCCAGCAGCTTAGGGGCTCCGCAGGTTGAGCAGTACTTC.